This T cell receptor beta chain was retrieved from a study of regulatory T cells in long-lasting Graves disease. This clonotype was recorded once. Noted time point: newly diagnosed GD, antithyroid drugs for less than 3 months. The TCR library used RNA extracted from PBMCs. Combining iRepertoire HTBI primers with Arm-PCR of CDR3 regions, the authors built TCR beta libraries. From the multiplex PCR reads, TCRdb called clonotypes with MiXCR, one entry per CDR3 protein. The sample carries roughly 320,000 distinct CDR3 sequences, around 17% recorded once. The ends were cut back, 0 bases at V and 6 bases at J, with 13 bases in the middle. This CDR3 is 15 amino acids long. The germline CDR1 and CDR2 sequences are SGHRS and YFSETQ. Separately, the same data were catalogued under a study of T cells in Graves' hyperthyroidism and ophthalmopathy. That report notes: Each diagnosis was grounded in clinical symptoms, serum thyroxine and TRAb, thyroid ultrasound, and orbital computed tomography.

V gene TRBV5-1 combines with J gene TRBJ2-1; possible D gene TRBD2, 6 bases. The TCR originated in a man in his forties with Graves disease. This material consisted of peripheral blood mononuclear cells (PBMCs), taken at new diagnosis, from a patient treated with antithyroid drugs. CDR3 DNA: TGCGCCAGCAGCTTGGCCCAGGGAGGTTTCAATGAGCAGTTCTTC. Encoded protein: CASSLAQGGFNEQFF. The full variable domain, completed using reference TRBV5-1 and TRBJ2-1, is KAGVTQTPRYLIKTRGQQVTLSCSPISGHRSVSWYQQTPGQGLQFLFEYFSETQRNKGNFPGRFSGRQFSNSRSEMNVSTLELGDSALYLCASSLAQGGFNEQFFGPGTRLTVL.